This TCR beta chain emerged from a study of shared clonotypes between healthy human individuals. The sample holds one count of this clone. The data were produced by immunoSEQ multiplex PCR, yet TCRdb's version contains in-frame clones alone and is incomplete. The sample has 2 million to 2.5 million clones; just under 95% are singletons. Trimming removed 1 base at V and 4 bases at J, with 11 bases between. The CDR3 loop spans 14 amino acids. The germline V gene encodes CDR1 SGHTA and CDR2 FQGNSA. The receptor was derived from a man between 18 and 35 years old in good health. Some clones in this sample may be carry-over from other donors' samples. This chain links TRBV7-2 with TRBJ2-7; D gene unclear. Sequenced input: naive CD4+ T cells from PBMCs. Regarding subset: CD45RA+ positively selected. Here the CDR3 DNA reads TGTGCCAGCAGCTTAGGACGGTCCAGATACGAGCAGTACTTC. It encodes CASSLGRSRYEQYF.